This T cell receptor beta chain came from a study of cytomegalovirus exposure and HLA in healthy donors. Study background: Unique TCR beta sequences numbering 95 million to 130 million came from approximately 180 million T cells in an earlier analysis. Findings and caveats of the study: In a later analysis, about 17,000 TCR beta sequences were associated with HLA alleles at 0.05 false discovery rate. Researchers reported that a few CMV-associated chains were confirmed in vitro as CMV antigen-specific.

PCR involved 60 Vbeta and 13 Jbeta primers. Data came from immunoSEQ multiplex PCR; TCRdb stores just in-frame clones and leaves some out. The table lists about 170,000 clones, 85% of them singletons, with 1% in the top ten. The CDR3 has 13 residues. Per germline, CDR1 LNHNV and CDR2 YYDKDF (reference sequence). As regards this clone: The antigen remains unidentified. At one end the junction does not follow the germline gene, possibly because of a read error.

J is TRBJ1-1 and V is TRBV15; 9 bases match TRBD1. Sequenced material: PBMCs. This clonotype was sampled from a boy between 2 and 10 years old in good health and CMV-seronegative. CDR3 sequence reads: CATSGDRGERAFF. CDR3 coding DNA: TGTGCCACCAGCGGAGACAGGGGGGAGAGAGCTTTCTTT.